The subject of this entry is one T cell receptor beta chain. The data originate from a study of PD-L1 blockade in urothelial cancer. Study overall: A median of approximately 150,000 T cells was found in the blood samples.

TCRdb's table, derived via immunoSEQ multiplex PCR, lists solely in-frame clones and lacks some. This sample has around 100,000 clones; around 90% occur once, and the top ten carry about 2%. The time point was: pretreatment peripheral blood. V was pared by 4 bases and J by 4 bases, with 11 bases between. The CDR3 contains 14 residues. Per the germline V gene, CDR1 is SGHKS and CDR2 is YYEKEE (reference sequence). The sequences come from PBMCs, collected around atezolizumab (anti-PD-L1) treatment. This clonotype originated in a man in his sixties with urothelial cancer. This sequence joins TRBV5-5 and TRBJ1-4; no reliable D call. The chain's CDR3 is CASSPGPGNEKLFF. The CDR3 nucleotides read TGTGCCAGCAGCCCTGGGCCAGGTAATGAAAAACTGTTTTTT.